These 11 T cell receptor beta chains were all obtained from the same sample, sequenced in a study of blood T cell repertoires in COVID-19. The method was immunoSEQ multiplex PCR; TCRdb's version includes in-frame clones alone and lacks a portion of them. The table includes 180,000 or so clones, just over 85% detected once. Source material: peripheral blood. These receptors all stem from a man aged 55-75 years with acute or convalescent COVID-19.

The J gene is TRBJ2-3, the V gene TRBV24-1; 8 bases agree with TRBD2. CDR1 and CDR2 from the germline V gene are KGHDR and SFDVKD. The V and J ends lost 0 bases and 0 bases, in that order; junction bases with no gene match: 10. The CDR3 has 19 amino acids. DNA for the CDR3: TGTGCCACCAGTGATTTGGTCAGCGGGAGCCTCTGGAGCACAGATACGCAGTATTTT. Its translation: CATSDLVSGSLWSTDTQYF.

The V call is TRBV21-1, the J call TRBJ2-1; the table's D call of TRBD2 was not tested on the DNA. TRBV21-1 is reported as a pseudogene. The CDR3 runs 17 residues. CDR3 DNA: TGTGCCAGCAGCAACCTCCAGACTAGCGGATCCTACAATGAGCAGTTCTTC. It yields the protein CASSNLQTSGSYNEQFF.

Of note for this clone: This specimen includes other DNA sequences encoding the same CDR3. The chain carries TRBV11-2 and TRBJ2-7; D gene uncertain. The V end lost 5 bases, the J end lost 0 bases, and 11 bases lay between the germline ends. This CDR3 spans 14 amino acids. In germline, CDR1 is SGHAT, CDR2 FQNNGV. DNA for the CDR3: TGTGCCAGCAGCAGCTTACGGTACTCCTACGAGCAGTACTTC. Translating gives CASSSLRYSYEQYF.

The chain has TRBV11-1 and TRBJ2-1; tentative D call: TRBD1 (5 bases). Trimming removed 2 bases at V and 5 bases at J, with 10 bases between. This CDR3 has 14 amino acids. Germline CDR1 reads SGHAT; CDR2 reads FQDESV (reference sequence). The CDR3 DNA follows: TGTGCCAGCAGCTTATCCCCAGGGCACAATGAGCAGTTCTTC. It specifies CASSLSPGHNEQFF.

This clone was seen more than once but under ten times. V is TRBV4-1 and J is TRBJ2-7, with TRBD2 matching over 11 bases. The V gene's germline CDR1 is MGHRA and CDR2 YSYEKL. V lost 2 bases, J lost 0 bases, and 0 bases stayed unmatched. CDR3 length: 15 amino acids. Here the CDR3 DNA reads TGCGCCAGCAGCCAAACTAGCGGGAGCTCCTACGAGCAGTACTTC. It is translated as CASSQTSGSSYEQYF.

The chain recombines TRBV7-2 with TRBJ2-7; D remains ambiguous. CDR3 length: 15 residues. Trimming took 1 base from V and 4 from J, leaving 14 bases between them. Germline assignment: CDR1 SGHTA and CDR2 FQGNSA. This CDR3 is CASSLGVTYSYEQYF. CDR3 DNA sequence: TGTGCCAGCAGCTTAGGCGTGACATATTCTTACGAGCAGTACTTC.

Details on this clone: The limits of the CDR3 on the DNA are not certain, so only TCRdb's listed CDR3 is given. The chain's CDR3 is CSVATGAKYF. The genes are TRBV29-1 and TRBJ2-5; the DNA was not used to check the table's D call, TRBD1. Per the germline V gene, CDR1 is SQVTM and CDR2 is ANQGSEA. Ends included, the CDR3 has 10 residues.

The chain links TRBV30 to TRBJ1-5, with D perhaps TRBD1 (5 bases). Germline V gene data show CDR1 as GTSNPN and CDR2 as SVGIG (reference sequence). The CDR3 spans 15 residues. V lost 3 bases to trimming and J lost 7 bases, with 19 bases between them. The CDR3 nucleotides read TGTGCCTGGAGCCTGGGGGGGAATGGATTCCAGCCCCAGCATTTT. Translating it yields CAWSLGGNGFQPQHF.

This rearrangement joins TRBV12-5 to TRBJ1-2; no firm D call. Trimming shortened V by 6 bases and J by 2 bases, and 13 bases separated the two germline ends. The CDR3 covers 14 residues. Germline V CDR1 and CDR2: LGHNT, FRNRAP. CDR3 sequence: CASGLGGGNYGYTF. The CDR3 nucleotides read TGTGCTAGTGGCCTAGGCGGAGGAAACTATGGCTACACCTTC.

The chain combines TRBV2 with TRBJ1-4; maybe TRBD1 (5 bases). V was clipped by 9 bases and J by 8 bases, with 16 bases between them. Per germline, CDR1 SNHLY and CDR2 FYNNEI. The CDR3 is 13 amino acids. CDR3 DNA: TGTGCCAGTGGTGTGGGACTCAAAGAAAAACTGTTTTTT. Encoded protein: CASGVGLKEKLFF.

The DNA of the CDR3 is TGTGCCACTACCTCGAGGGGGTACGAGCAGTACTTC. Amino acids: CATTSRGYEQYF. The rearrangement links TRBV2 to TRBJ2-7; maybe TRBD1 (6 bases). From germline, CDR1 is SNHLY and CDR2 FYNNEI. V was trimmed by 10 bases and J by 4 bases, leaving 14 bases between them. The CDR3 loop spans 12 amino acids.